This T cell receptor beta chain was sequenced for a study of blood T cell repertoires in COVID-19. The CDR3 is made up of 14 amino acids. CDR1 and CDR2 from the germline V gene are SGHTS and YDEGEE. Trimming shortened V by 0 bases and J by 0 bases, and 5 bases separated the two germline ends. Profiled with immunoSEQ multiplex PCR; TCRdb holds only in-frame clones, not every one. In the table there are about 260,000 clones, 75% to 90% of which are singletons. This rearrangement joins TRBV5-8 to TRBJ2-3; unclear D gene. The TCR originated in a woman between 35 and 50 years old who had recovered from COVID-19. Sequenced sample: peripheral blood. The CDR3, as DNA: TGTGCCAGCAGCTTGGGGGCAAGCACAGATACGCAGTATTTT. Amino acids: CASSLGASTDTQYF.